The 7 T cell receptor beta chains reported below all come from one sample, sequenced in a study of shared clonotypes between healthy human individuals. It was CD45RO-negative cells, positively selected for CCR7, that made up naive CD8 cells, with terminally differentiated effector memory CD45RA+ cells excluded. Clones were sequenced by immunoSEQ multiplex PCR, and TCRdb holds only the in-frame ones, with some missing. The sample shows some 2.1 million clones, roughly 94% of them seen only once. Material for sequencing was naive CD8+ T cells sorted from blood. These receptors all come from a man between 18 and 35 years old in good health.

The chain couples TRBV7-2 to TRBJ1-4, with no clear D. Trimming took off 1 base at V and 7 bases at J, with 7 bases between the two ends. CDR1 SGHTA and CDR2 FQGNSA come from the germline V gene. The CDR3 loop spans 13 amino acids. CDR3 sequence (DNA): TGTGCCAGCAGCTTAGTCGGTAGTGAAAAACTGTTTTTT. Residues: CASSLVGSEKLFF.

Remarks on this clone: Other DNA sequences of this sample code for an identical CDR3. The chain carries TRBV7-9 and TRBJ2-7, with unresolved D. The CDR3 is made up of 12 amino acids. In germline, CDR1 is SEHNR, CDR2 FQNEAQ (reference sequence). V lost 1 base to trimming and J lost 7 bases, with 8 bases between them. The CDR3 bases are TGTGCCAGCAGCTTAGAGGGTTCAGAGCAGTACTTC. Translation: CASSLEGSEQYF.

This clone was seen only once. The J gene is TRBJ2-3, the V gene TRBV15, with TRBD1 matching over 7 bases. Trimming removed 8 bases from V and 2 bases from J; junction bases left unmatched: 7. The germline V gene encodes CDR1 LNHNV and CDR2 YYDKDF (reference sequence). The CDR3 has 14 residues. The CDR3: CATDSGQTTDTQYF. In DNA, the CDR3 is TGTGCCACCGACTCGGGACAGACCACAGATACGCAGTATTTT.

This clone was observed a single time. V and J are TRBV4-3 and TRBJ2-7, with 11 bases lining up with TRBD2. The V segment lost 6 bases and the J segment 2 bases; nucleotides outside the gene matches: 6. The CDR3 runs 15 residues. Germline V lookup: CDR1 LGHNA, CDR2 YSLEER. CDR3 DNA sequence: TGCGCCAGCAGTGACGGGACTAGCGGCCCCTACGAGCAGTACTTC. Residues: CASSDGTSGPYEQYF.

The genes are TRBV29-1 and TRBJ2-4, with TRBD1 matching 9 bases. This CDR3 spans 13 amino acids. V lost 6 bases, J lost 7 bases, and 7 bases stayed unmatched. Germline CDR1 is SQVTM and CDR2 is ANQGSEA. The CDR3 spells CSVRDRDLNIQYF. The CDR3 DNA reads TGCAGCGTACGGGACAGGGATTTGAACATTCAGTACTTC.

V is TRBV10-3 and J is TRBJ1-3; D call uncertain. Trimming stripped 4 bases from V and 0 bases from J, with 10 bases between. Germline V gene lookup returns CDR1 ENHRY and CDR2 SYGVKD. The CDR3 is 15 amino acids. In nucleotides, the CDR3 is TGTGCCATCAGTGCGGACGGGAGCTCTGGAAACACCATATATTTT. Encoded protein: CAISADGSSGNTIYF.

The chain has TRBV7-9 and TRBJ1-1; possibly TRBD1 for D (6 bases). The CDR3 covers 16 residues. Trimming took off 5 bases at V and 4 bases at J, with 20 bases between the two ends. The germline V gene encodes CDR1 SEHNR and CDR2 FQNEAQ (reference sequence). The CDR3 sequence is CASSPGGGAPFTEAFF. The CDR3 DNA reads as TGTGCCAGCAGCCCCGGGGGGGGCGCGCCTTTCACTGAAGCTTTCTTT.